Each of the 3 T cell receptor beta chains below was sequenced from the same sample in a study of spatial heterogeneity in lung cancer. Sample time point: sample taken at primary tumor resection. From the 5' RACE reads, TCRdb called clonotypes with MiXCR, one entry per CDR3 protein. This repertoire shows 90,000 to 95,000 distinct CDR3 sequences, about 12% found once; its top ten account for about 38%. The sequencing used PBMCs, collected at surgery. The receptors were gathered from a male donor with early-stage non-small cell lung cancer.

This clonotype was counted at least ten times. The rearrangement joins TRBV28 to TRBJ2-1; D is perhaps TRBD1 or TRBD2 (6 bases each). CDR3 length equals 15 residues. The V and J ends lost 6 bases and 4 bases respectively, with 16 bases between them. CDR1 MDHEN and CDR2 SYDVKM come from the germline V gene. CDR3 loop: CASRTGRDWYNEQFF. The CDR3 DNA sequence: TGTGCCAGCAGAACAGGGCGGGATTGGTACAATGAGCAGTTCTTC.

At least ten counts were recorded for this clonotype. The gene calls are TRBV7-3 and TRBJ2-3; D gene uncertain. CDR3 length: 12 residues. Germline V gene lookup returns CDR1 SGHTA and CDR2 FQGTGA. V was clipped by 2 bases and J by 5 bases, with 5 bases between them. The CDR3 spells CASSLDRDTQYF. DNA for the CDR3: TGTGCCAGCAGCTTAGATAGAGATACGCAGTATTTT.

The V call is TRBV7-8, the J call TRBJ1-2; 11 bases fit TRBD1. CDR3 length: 14 residues. J gave up 5 bases and V 3 bases, and 2 bases lay outside the gene matches. Germline CDR1 reads SGHVS; CDR2 reads FQNEAQ. The CDR3 region is CASSLGQGVYGYTF. The CDR3 region has the DNA TGTGCCAGCAGCTTGGGACAGGGGGTTTATGGCTACACCTTC.